Listed below are T cell receptor beta chains from one sample, sequenced in a study of blood T cells in healthy people across ages. TCRdb reprocessed the 5' RACE reads with MiXCR, giving one entry per CDR3 protein. The table lists about 1,800,000 distinct CDR3 sequences, roughly 30% of them singletons. The sequencing input was blood. Receptors originate from a woman aged 25 to 45 in good health. The CDR3 runs from the conserved cysteine through the conserved F or W. A D gene is named only where the DNA matches it firmly. Rows may omit the clone size; those that give it use once, few, many or a size class.

d_gene | abundance | j_gene | v_gene | CDR3nt | CDR3aa
TRBD2 | . | TRBJ2-1 | TRBV19 | TGTGCCAGTAGTAAGGCTAGCGGGATAAATGAGCAGTTCTTC | CASSKASGINEQFF
. | few | TRBJ2-7 | TRBV10-3 | TGTGCCATCAGGGAGTCAGGGGGGTTCAACGAGCAGTACTTC | CAIRESGGFNEQYF
. | few | TRBJ1-2 | TRBV4-1 | TGCGCCAGCAGCCAGGGGTCCTCCGACTACACCTTC | CASSQGSSDYTF
TRBD2 | . | TRBJ2-1 | TRBV20-1 | TGCAGTGCGACTAGCGGGAGAGGACGCTCCTACAATGAGCAGTTCTTC | CSATSGRGRSYNEQFF
. | . | TRBJ2-1 | TRBV18 | TGTGCCGGATCTCGGAATGAGCAGTTCTTC | CAGSRNEQFF
. | . | TRBJ1-1 | TRBV29-1 | TGCAGCGTTGATTACGAAACTGAAGCTTTCTTT | CSVDYETEAFF
. | few | TRBJ2-1 | TRBV6-5 | TGTGCCAGCGGGGCGGGTAGGCGGTTAGATGAGCAGTTCTTC | CASGAGRRLDEQFF
TRBD1 | . | TRBJ2-5 | TRBV11-2 | TGTGCCAGCAGCGCGTATTGGGACAGGCAAGAGACCCAGTACTTC | CASSAYWDRQETQYF
TRBD2 | many | TRBJ2-1 | TRBV6-6 | TGTGCCAGCGGACCGACTGGCGGGGAGGGCGATGAGCAGTTCTTC | CASGPTGGEGDEQFF
. | many | TRBJ1-2 | TRBV6-5 | TGTGCCAGCAGTTACAGAGGGGAGGGCTACACCTTC | CASSYRGEGYTF
TRBD2 | . | TRBJ2-1 | TRBV14 | TGTGCCAGCAGCCAAGAAGTTTGGACTAGCGGGGTAACCTGCAATGAGCAGTTCTTC | CASSQEVWTSGVTCNEQFF
. | many | TRBJ2-5 | TRBV7-9 | TGTGCCAGCAGCTTGTTAGAGAAAGAGACCCAGTACTTC | CASSLLEKETQYF
. | . | TRBJ1-1 | TRBV20-1 | TGCAGTGCTAGAGATAGCGTCGGGCGACCTGAAGCTTTCTTT | CSARDSVGRPEAFF
TRBD2 | many | TRBJ2-3 | TRBV7-6 | TGTGCCAGCAACCCCGGGAGGCGGGGGGGCACAGATACGCAGTATTTT | CASNPGRRGGTDTQYF
. | . | TRBJ2-7 | TRBV5-1 | TGCGCCAGCAGTGTGGATGGGGGGCCGTCTACCTACGAGCAGTACTTC | CASSVDGGPSTYEQYF
TRBD1 | . | TRBJ2-3 | TRBV7-3 | TGTACCAGCAGCCCCGGGACAGACACAGATACGCAGTATTTT | CTSSPGTDTDTQYF
. | many | TRBJ1-5 | TRBV12-3/TRBV12-4 | TGTGCCAGCAGGACAGGCTTTTATCAGCCCCAGCATTTT | CASRTGFYQPQHF
TRBD2 | few | TRBJ2-4 | TRBV20-1 | TGCAGTGCTAGCCCTATCACCCTAGCGGGGGCCAACCTAGCCGAAAACATTCAGTACTTC | CSASPITLAGANLAENIQYF
. | . | TRBJ1-1 | TRBV29-1 | TGCAGCGTTCTAACGAACACTGAAGCTTTCTTT | CSVLTNTEAFF
. | once | TRBJ1-1 | TRBV6-5 | TGTGCCAGCAGTTACATAGCAGGGTATCGCACTGAAGCTTTCTTT | CASSYIAGYRTEAFF
. | few | TRBJ2-7 | TRBV20-1 | TGCAGTGCTAAAGGTCCCAGGGACGAGCAGTACTTC | CSAKGPRDEQYF
. | few | TRBJ2-2 | TRBV12-3/TRBV12-4 | TGTGCCAGCCGACTATCGATGGGGAACACCGGGGAGCTGTTTTTT | CASRLSMGNTGELFF
TRBD2 | many | TRBJ2-1 | TRBV20-1 | TGCAGTGCTAGCCCCGCTAGCGGGGGGGCCGTGGTAGAGCAGTTCTTC | CSASPASGGAVVEQFF
. | few | TRBJ2-7 | TRBV7-8 | TGTGCCAGCAGCTCTGGGCGGGCCGGCGGGGGCAAGCAGTACTTC | CASSSGRAGGGKQYF
. | once | TRBJ2-2 | TRBV28 | TGTGCCGGTCAGGGGACACCTCAGGGCGGGGAGCTGTTTTTT | CAGQGTPQGGELFF
. | few | TRBJ1-3 | TRBV20-1 | TGCAGTGTCCCAAGTACCGGAAACACCATATATTTT | CSVPSTGNTIYF
TRBD2 | few | TRBJ2-1 | TRBV29-1 | TGCAGCGTAGATACTAGCGTATTAAATAATGAGCAGTTCTTC | CSVDTSVLNNEQFF
TRBD2 | many | TRBJ2-1 | TRBV5-6 | TGTGCCAGCAGCTCCGCCTGCTCGCGGGGGGCCCTTATCGACCTAGACAATGAGCAGTTCTTC | CASSSACSRGALIDLDNEQFF
. | few | TRBJ2-7 | TRBV12-3/TRBV12-4 | TGTGCCAGCAGTTTAAGGGGAGTAAAGGCCTACGAGCAGTACTTC | CASSLRGVKAYEQYF